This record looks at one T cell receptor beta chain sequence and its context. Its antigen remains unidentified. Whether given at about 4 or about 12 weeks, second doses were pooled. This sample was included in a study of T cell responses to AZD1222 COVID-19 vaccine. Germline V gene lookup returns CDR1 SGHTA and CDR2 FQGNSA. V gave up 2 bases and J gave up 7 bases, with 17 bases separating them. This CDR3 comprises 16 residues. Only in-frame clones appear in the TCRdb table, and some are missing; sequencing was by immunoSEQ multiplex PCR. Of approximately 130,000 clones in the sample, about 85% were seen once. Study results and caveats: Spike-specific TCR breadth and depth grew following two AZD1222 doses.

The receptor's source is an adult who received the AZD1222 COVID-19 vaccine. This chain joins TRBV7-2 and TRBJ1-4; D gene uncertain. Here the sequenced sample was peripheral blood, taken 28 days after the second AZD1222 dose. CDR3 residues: CASSLSIRVNGEKLFF. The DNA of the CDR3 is TGTGCCAGCAGCTTATCTATTCGGGTTAACGGTGAAAAACTGTTTTTT.